This is a list of T cell receptor beta chains from one sample in a study of resident and recirculating memory T cells in vitiligo. The protocol was immunoSEQ multiplex PCR, while the TCRdb copy is restricted to in-frame clones and leaves out a portion. The data hold 70,000 to 95,000 clones, with about 90% observed a single time. Input material: blood. Receptor source: a male donor with vitiligo. CDR3s include the opening cysteine and the closing phenylalanine or tryptophan. The D gene is left open where the match is weak. The listing skips clone size in some rows; elsewhere it reads once, few, many or a size class.

size,J,D,V,DNA,CDR3
-,TRBJ2-5,TRBD2,TRBV9,TGTGCCAGCAGCGAGAACGCTCTTAGCGGGGAAGAGACCCAGTACTTC,CASSENALSGEETQYF
-,TRBJ1-5,-,TRBV27,TGTGCCAGCAGTTTATCAGCCGGTCAGCCCCAGCATTTT,CASSLSAGQPQHF
-,TRBJ1-1,-,TRBV5-5,TGTGCCAGCAGCTCGGACAGCAGGAACACTGAAGCTTTCTTT,CASSSDSRNTEAFF
-,TRBJ1-5,-,TRBV30,TGTGCCTGGAGTGTGTATGGGGCGGGCAATCAGCCCCAGCATTTT,CAWSVYGAGNQPQHF
-,TRBJ1-3,-,TRBV19,TGTGCCAGTAGTCTACAGGGTTACACCATATATTTT,CASSLQGYTIYF
-,TRBJ2-5,-,TRBV11-3,TGTGCCAGCAGGGGACGGGAGGAGACCCAGTACTTC,CASRGREETQYF
-,TRBJ1-2,-,TRBV30,TGTGCCTGGAGTGTGATTGGGTCGGGGGGCTACACCTTC,CAWSVIGSGGYTF
-,TRBJ2-3,-,TRBV5-4,TGTGCCAGCAGCTATAGCGGCACAGATACGCAGTATTTT,CASSYSGTDTQYF
-,TRBJ1-1,TRBD1,TRBV6-5,TGTGCCAGCAGCCCGGTAGGGGGCTCGGGCACTGAAGCTTTCTTT,CASSPVGGSGTEAFF
-,TRBJ1-2,-,TRBV7-2,TGTGCCAGCAGCTTAACGTTCGAGGCGGGCGGAGGCTACACCTTC,CASSLTFEAGGGYTF
-,TRBJ1-5,-,TRBV5-8,TGTGCCAGCAGCTTGGGGTTGGACACCCTCCCAAATCAGCCCCAGCATTTT,CASSLGLDTLPNQPQHF
-,TRBJ2-5,TRBD2,TRBV15,TGTGCCACCAGCAGAGACGCCGGGAGGGGGGTATTCACGGGGACCCAGTACTTC,CATSRDAGRGVFTGTQYF
once,TRBJ1-1,TRBD1,TRBV18,TGTGCCAGCTCACCCGACAGGGGGGACACTGAAGCTTTCTTT,CASSPDRGDTEAFF
-,TRBJ2-5,-,TRBV12-5,TGTGCTAGTGCCCCCTTAACGGGAGTAAGGGAGACCCAGTACTTC,CASAPLTGVRETQYF
once,TRBJ2-5,TRBD2,TRBV11-3,TGTGCCAGCACCTCTAGCGGGAGAGAAGAGACCCAGTACTTC,CASTSSGREETQYF
-,TRBJ2-7,-,TRBV27,TGTGCCAGCAGTTCGAGCGCACTACGGGAGCAGTACTTC,CASSSSALREQYF
-,TRBJ1-2,-,TRBV20-1,TGCAGTCCCCTCCTTCTCTATGGCTACACCTTC,CSPLLLYGYTF
-,TRBJ2-7,TRBD2,TRBV9,TGTGCCAGCAGCGTAGTGGCGGGAGCTCCTGGAGACGAGCAGTACTTC,CASSVVAGAPGDEQYF
once,TRBJ2-7,-,TRBV28,TGTGCCAGCAGTTTTCTCCACGAGCAGTACTTC,CASSFLHEQYF
-,TRBJ2-5,TRBD2,TRBV27,TGTGCCAGCAGTTTATTGTCTAGCGGGAGGGCCGGGGAGACCCAGTACTTC,CASSLLSSGRAGETQYF
-,TRBJ2-3,-,TRBV5-5,TGTGCCAGCAGCTCGACCAGGGTATCAGATACGCAGTATTTT,CASSSTRVSDTQYF
-,TRBJ2-7,-,TRBV4-2,TGTGCCAGCAGCCAAGATATCGAGAGTACCGAGCAGTACTTC,CASSQDIESTEQYF
-,TRBJ2-3,TRBD2,TRBV7-2,TGTGCCAGCAGCCTTAGCGGGTTCACAGATACGCAGTATTTT,CASSLSGFTDTQYF
-,TRBJ2-7,-,TRBV7-9,TGTGCCAGCAGCCTATGGCGGGACTCCTACGAGCAGTACTTC,CASSLWRDSYEQYF
once,TRBJ2-6,TRBD2,TRBV19,TGTGCCAGTAGTATAGCCCCCGTGGGGGGGTCCGGGGCCAACGTCCTGACTTTC,CASSIAPVGGSGANVLTF
-,TRBJ1-2,-,TRBV11-2,TGTGCCAGCAGCCCCCTAAAGGGGCGGAGTAATGGCTACACCTTC,CASSPLKGRSNGYTF